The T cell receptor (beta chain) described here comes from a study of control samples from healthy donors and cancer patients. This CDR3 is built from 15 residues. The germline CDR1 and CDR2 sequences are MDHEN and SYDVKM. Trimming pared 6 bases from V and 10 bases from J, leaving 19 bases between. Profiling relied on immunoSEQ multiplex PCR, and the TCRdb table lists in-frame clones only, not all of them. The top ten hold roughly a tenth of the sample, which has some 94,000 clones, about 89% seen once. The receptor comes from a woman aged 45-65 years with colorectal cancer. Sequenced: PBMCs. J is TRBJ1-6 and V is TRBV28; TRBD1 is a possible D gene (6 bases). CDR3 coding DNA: TGTGCCAGCAGCCCACCCAGGGGAAATGGGTCACCCCTCCACTTT. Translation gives CASSPPRGNGSPLHF.